These 15 T cell receptor beta chains share one sample of origin, sequenced in a study of T cell changes during pregnancy in multiple sclerosis. Data came from immunoSEQ multiplex PCR; TCRdb stores just in-frame clones and leaves some out. Altogether tens of thousands of clones are present, 90% being singletons, with the ten largest covering about 5.3%. The sample consisted of peripheral blood, taken in the third trimester of pregnancy. Receptors originate from a female donor in good health, enrolled as a control in a pregnancy study.

CDR3 DNA sequence: TGTGCCAGCAGTAAACAGGGGATCGGTTACTACGAGCAGTACTTC. Amino acids: CASSKQGIGYYEQYF. The chain carries TRBV25-1 and TRBJ2-7; 7 bases are shared with TRBD1. CDR3 length equals 15 residues. V trimming: 5 bases; J trimming: 3 bases; junction bases outside the gene matches: 10. Germline V gene data show CDR1 as MGHDK and CDR2 as SYGVNS.

The V call is TRBV7-2, the J call TRBJ2-5, with 7 bases aligning to TRBD2. The trim removed 6 bases at V and 5 bases at J, leaving 6 bases unmatched. CDR1 is SGHTA, CDR2 FQGNSA, per germline. The CDR3 length is 13 residues. CDR3 coding DNA: TGTGCCAGCAGGCCGTGGGGGGGGGAGACCCAGTACTTC. Encoded protein: CASRPWGGETQYF.

This chain joins TRBV19 and TRBJ1-2; D gene ambiguous. The CDR3 is made up of 14 amino acids. CDR1 and CDR2 (germline): LNHDA, SQIVND (reference sequence). Trimming pared 4 bases from V and 6 bases from J, leaving 15 bases between. In DNA form, the CDR3 reads TGTGCCAGTAGTACCCCCTCGCCCTCGGATGGCTACACCTTC. It specifies CASSTPSPSDGYTF.

This clone was seen a handful of times. The V and J genes are TRBV9 and TRBJ1-3, with D unclear. Germline V gene sequence: CDR1 SGDLS, CDR2 YYNGEE. CDR3 length equals 17 residues. The V gene lost 3 bases and the J gene lost 4 bases, with 20 bases spanning the gap. CDR3 in amino acids: CASSADTQEAYGNTIYF. CDR3 in DNA: TGTGCCAGCAGCGCCGACACGCAGGAGGCATACGGAAACACCATATATTTT.

CDR3: CASSAPFERPGGNEQFF. The CDR3 region has the DNA TGTGCCAGCAGCGCGCCGTTCGAGCGGCCAGGAGGCAATGAGCAGTTCTTC. The chain employs TRBV11-2 and TRBJ2-1, with a possible D match to TRBD2 (5 bases). CDR1 is SGHAT and CDR2 is FQNNGV in the germline V gene. The CDR3 is 17 amino acids. Trimming left V 5 bases short and J 6 bases short, with 23 bases between.

The chain uses TRBV7-8 and TRBJ2-7, with a possible D match to TRBD1 (5 bases). The germline V and J ends were trimmed by 4 bases and 3 bases, with 16 bases remaining between them. The length of the CDR3 is 15 residues. CDR1 and CDR2 (germline): SGHVS, FQNEAQ. For the CDR3, the DNA is TGTGCCAGCAGCTCCCGCAGGGAACTCAGCTACGAGCAGTACTTC. Amino acid sequence: CASSSRRELSYEQYF.

V and J are TRBV5-5 and TRBJ2-5; 8 bases map to TRBD2. The length of the CDR3 is 18 residues. Germline CDR1 reads SGHKS; CDR2 reads YYEKEE (reference sequence). With V trimmed by 0 bases and J by 2 bases, 12 bases remained unmatched. The CDR3 region has the DNA TGTGCCAGCAGCTTGGACTATGGAGCGGGGGTAGGGCAAGAGACCCAGTACTTC. Protein product: CASSLDYGAGVGQETQYF.

V is TRBV29-1 and J is TRBJ1-3; 8 positions agree with TRBD1. J was trimmed by 2 bases and V by 3 bases; bases with no gene match: 6. This CDR3 comprises 15 residues. Germline V gene lookup returns CDR1 SQVTM and CDR2 ANQGSEA. The CDR3 nucleotides read TGCAGCGTTGACGTCTCACAGGGGGCTGGAAACACCATATATTTT. Protein: CSVDVSQGAGNTIYF.

The chain carries TRBV7-2 and TRBJ2-3; D possibly corresponds to TRBD2 (6 bases). The CDR3 extends over 13 amino acids. The V gene's germline CDR1 is SGHTA and CDR2 FQGNSA. The V end was cut by 1 base, the J end by 6 bases, with 8 bases between. CDR3 in DNA: TGTGCCAGCAGCTTAGGGGCGGGGGATACGCAGTATTTT. Its protein product is CASSLGAGDTQYF.

V is TRBV4-1 and J is TRBJ1-3; D perhaps matches TRBD1 (5 bases). With 2 bases removed from V and 0 bases from J, the gap between germline ends came to 8 bases. Germline assignment: CDR1 MGHRA and CDR2 YSYEKL. The CDR3 runs 15 residues. The CDR3 coding sequence is TGCGCCAGCAGCCAAACAGGATACTCTGGAAACACCATATATTTT. Translation gives CASSQTGYSGNTIYF.

The chain combines TRBV4-2 with TRBJ2-7, with D possibly being TRBD1 (6 bases). The CDR3 is 12 residues long. The germline V gene encodes CDR1 LGHNA and CDR2 YNFKEQ. Trimming cost V 2 bases and J 4 bases, with 6 bases left between them. The CDR3 reads CASSQQGYEQYF. DNA for the CDR3: TGTGCCAGCAGCCAACAGGGGTACGAGCAGTACTTC.

The chain joins TRBV7-3 to TRBJ1-1; 11 positions agree with TRBD1. The germline V gene has CDR1 SGHTA and CDR2 FQGTGA. With V trimmed by 2 bases and J by 7 bases, 6 bases remained unmatched. The CDR3 has 15 amino acids. The CDR3 sequence: CASSLLGQGAGEAFF. The CDR3 DNA follows: TGTGCCAGCAGCTTACTAGGACAGGGGGCGGGTGAAGCTTTCTTT.

The chain employs TRBV6-1 and TRBJ2-7; 7 nucleotides line up with TRBD1. Per germline, CDR1 MNHNS and CDR2 SASEGT. J lost 5 bases, V lost 4 bases, and 11 bases had no gene match. The CDR3 is 15 residues long. CDR3 residues: CASSALKGAVDEQYF. The DNA of the CDR3 is TGTGCCAGCAGTGCGCTGAAGGGGGCGGTCGACGAGCAGTACTTC.

The chain recombines TRBV27 with TRBJ2-1, with 7 bases that match TRBD2. The V gene end was trimmed by 0 bases and the J gene end by 14 bases; junction bases not matched to a gene: 4. The CDR3 totals 12 residues. Germline CDR1 reads MNHEY; CDR2 reads SMNVEV (reference sequence). CDR3 loop: CASSLSGREKFF. The CDR3 bases are TGTGCCAGCAGTTTATCGGGGCGGGAGAAGTTCTTC.

The V and J genes are TRBV7-2 and TRBJ1-1, with TRBD1 matching over 9 bases. The CDR3 is 14 residues long. CDR1 and CDR2 (germline): SGHTA, FQGNSA. V gave up 7 bases and J gave up 4 bases; unmatched junction bases: 7. The CDR3 spells CASKQGAKSTEAFF. The CDR3 region has the DNA TGTGCCAGCAAACAGGGGGCAAAAAGCACTGAAGCTTTCTTT.